This passage covers 21 T cell receptor beta chains from one sample sequenced in a study of regulatory T cells in long-lasting Graves disease (dated by TCRdb to 2020 to 2022). Libraries came from multiplex PCR. For sequencing, an Illumina HiSeq 4000 was employed. To build TCR beta libraries, CDR3 regions were amplified by Arm-PCR using iRepertoire HTBI primers. Starting from the raw public reads, TCRdb applied fastp trimming at Q25, assembled clones with MiXCR and retained in-frame beta chains. Here each entry gathers all rows of one CDR3 protein and keeps the most common genes and DNA. The sample data list hundreds of thousands of distinct CDR3 sequences, and 15% to 20% of these were observed just once. The ten largest clonotypes hold 25% of the sample. Per the publication, the time point label means: newly diagnosed GD, antithyroid drugs for less than 3 months. For both TCR sequencing and RNA sequencing, RNA was extracted from PBMCs in TRIzol.

These same records also appear under a second study, on T cells in Graves' hyperthyroidism and ophthalmopathy.

The specimen comprised peripheral blood mononuclear cells (PBMCs), sampled at new diagnosis, from a patient treated with antithyroid drugs. The receptors here all came from a woman aged 40-60 years with Graves disease. Donor details come from another sample of the same person, matched by shared clones.

This clonotype has a count of ten or more. This chain uses TRBV12-3 or TRBV12-4 with TRBJ1-5; D is uncertain. CDR3 size: 14 residues. The V end lost 6 bases, the J end lost 3 bases, and 12 bases lay between the germline ends. The CDR3: CASSLTANNQPQHF. DNA of the CDR3: TGTGCCAGCAGCCTGACGGCGAACAATCAGCCCCAGCATTTT.

This clonotype has ten or more counts. The chain has TRBV5-8 and TRBJ2-5, with TRBD2 matching 7 bases. V was clipped by 3 bases and J by 2 bases; unmatched bases: 10. Germline CDR1 is SGHTS and CDR2 is YDEGEE. The CDR3 has 16 residues. The CDR3 DNA is TGTGCCAGCAGCTGGGGCGGGGGAAGCCTTCAAGAGACCCAGTACTTC. Encoded protein: CASSWGGGSLQETQYF.

V and J are TRBV10-3 and TRBJ1-1; possible D gene TRBD1, 5 bases. The CDR3 is 14 residues long. Trimming removed 7 bases at V and 0 bases at J, with 12 bases between. Germline V gene data show CDR1 as ENHRY and CDR2 as SYGVKD. The CDR3 region is CAITQGLMNTEAFF. For the CDR3, the DNA is TGTGCCATCACCCAGGGACTAATGAACACTGAAGCTTTCTTT.

This clonotype was counted once. This could be a read error, since a much larger clone is one nucleotide away. The chain couples TRBV3-1 to TRBJ2-1; D might be TRBD1 (5 bases). The end of the DNA aligns better with TRBJ2-7, so the J call may be wrong. The CDR3 is 15 residues long. Germline V gene data show CDR1 as LGHDT and CDR2 as YNNKEL (reference sequence). The CDR3 nucleotides are TGTGCCAGCAGCCACTACAGGAGCTCCTACAATGAGCAGTACTTC. Its protein product is CASSHYRSSYNEQYF.

The rearrangement uses TRBV30 and TRBJ2-2; 11 bases align to TRBD2. V lost 7 bases, J lost 1 base, and 8 bases stayed unmatched. Germline V gives CDR1 GTSNPN, CDR2 SVGIG (reference sequence). The CDR3 extends over 16 amino acids. The CDR3 DNA reads as TGTGCCTTCCCACCTAGCGGGGGGCGGAACACCGGGGAGCTGTTTTTT. Translated: CAFPPSGGRNTGELFF.

This clonotype was observed a few times. J is TRBJ1-1 and V is TRBV5-1; 11 nucleotides agree with TRBD1. V was clipped by 4 bases and J by 7 bases; unmatched bases: 6. From germline, CDR1 is SGHRS and CDR2 YFSETQ. The CDR3 contains 14 residues. The CDR3: CASSAGTGGIEAFF. DNA for the CDR3: TGCGCCAGCAGCGCCGGGACAGGGGGTATTGAAGCTTTCTTT.

CDR3 in amino acids: CASSKTPSAGGPNSPLHF. The DNA of the CDR3 is TGTGCCAGCAGCAAGACCCCCTCGGCGGGCGGGCCCAATTCACCCCTCCACTTT. The V gene is TRBV12-3 or TRBV12-4, the J gene TRBJ1-6; D not certain. The CDR3 consists of 18 residues. Trimming removed 6 bases at V and 7 bases at J, with 25 bases between.

The gene calls are TRBV19 and TRBJ2-7; D might be TRBD2 (5 bases). The length of the CDR3 is 13 residues. The V end lost 0 bases, the J end lost 4 bases, and 7 bases lay between the germline ends. Per germline, CDR1 LNHDA and CDR2 SQIVND (reference sequence). The DNA of the CDR3 is TGTGCCAGTAGTATAGAGCCGGGATACGAGCAGTACTTC. Amino acids: CASSIEPGYEQYF.

This clonotype occurred a few times. The V gene is TRBV3-1, the J gene TRBJ2-7; D is tentatively TRBD1 or TRBD2 (6 bases each). Trimming took off 4 bases at V and 1 base at J, with 14 bases between the two ends. The CDR3 has 15 amino acids. Germline V lookup: CDR1 LGHDT, CDR2 YNNKEL (reference sequence). CDR3 bases: TGTGCCAGCAGCCGCGACTCGGGGGCGTCCTACGAGCAGTACTTC. Amino acid sequence: CASSRDSGASYEQYF.

The chain combines TRBV5-5 with TRBJ1-3; 7 nucleotides line up with TRBD1. Per the germline V gene, CDR1 is SGHKS and CDR2 is YYEKEE (reference sequence). The CDR3 runs to 14 residues. The V segment lost 3 bases and the J segment 0 bases; nucleotides outside the gene matches: 0. This chain's CDR3 is CASSWTGSGNTIYF. The CDR3 DNA reads as TGTGCCAGCAGCTGGACAGGCTCTGGAAACACCATATATTTT.

The chain carries TRBV19 and TRBJ1-1; D is possibly TRBD1 (5 bases). The CDR3 has 15 residues. V lost 8 bases and J 1 base, leaving 17 bases between the germline ends. Germline CDR1 LNHDA, CDR2 SQIVND (reference sequence). The DNA for the CDR3 is TGTGCCAGTCGCAAGGTTCGGGGCCAGAACACTGAAGCTTTCTTT. Translation gives CASRKVRGQNTEAFF.

The table lists this clonotype with a few counts. The chain links TRBV2 to TRBJ1-4; D is unresolved. The CDR3 runs to 13 residues. Germline values: CDR1 SNHLY, CDR2 FYNNEI. Trimming cost V 6 bases and J 8 bases, with 13 bases left between them. As DNA, the CDR3 is TGTGCCAGCAGAGGACGGGATGGCGAAAAACTGTTTTTT. Translation: CASRGRDGEKLFF.

As for this clonotype: A far bigger clonotype differs at one base, so this is likely a read error. The chain links TRBV11-2 to TRBJ2-1; 10 nucleotides match TRBD2. This CDR3 region has 15 residues. Germline values: CDR1 SGHAT, CDR2 FQNNGV. CDR3 protein: CANSQELAGYNEQFF. The DNA of the CDR3 is TGTGCCAACAGCCAAGAACTAGCGGGGTACAATGAGCAGTTCTTC. The whole variable domain, remainder taken from reference TRBV11-2 and TRBJ2-1, is EAGVAQSPRYKIIEKRQSVAFWCNPISGHATLYWYQQILGQGPKLLIQFQNNGVVDDSQLPKDRFSAERLKGVDSTLKIQPAKLEDSAVYLCANSQELAGYNEQFFGPGTRLTVL.

The rearrangement joins TRBV15 to TRBJ1-4; D is perhaps TRBD1 (5 bases). Germline lookup yields CDR1 LNHNV and CDR2 YYDKDF (reference sequence). The V end lost 0 bases, the J end lost 0 bases, and 8 bases lay between the germline ends. This CDR3 is built from 16 residues. CDR3 loop: CATSRERGATNEKLFF. For the CDR3, the DNA is TGTGCCACCAGCAGAGAAAGAGGGGCAACTAATGAAAAACTGTTTTTT. The entire variable domain, with the rest obtained from reference TRBV15 and TRBJ1-4, is as follows: DAMVIQNPRYQVTQFGKPVTLSCSQTLNHNVMYWYQQKSSQAPKLLFHYYDKDFNNEADTPDNFQSRRPNTSFCFLDIRSPGLGDTAMYLCATSRERGATNEKLFFGSGTQLSVL.

The sample holds many counts of this clonotype. This chain connects TRBV7-9 to TRBJ2-5; 8 bases agree with TRBD2. V trimming: 5 bases; J trimming: 5 bases; junction bases outside the gene matches: 7. CDR3 length: 14 amino acids. Germline assignment: CDR1 SEHNR and CDR2 FQNEAQ (reference sequence). Here the CDR3 DNA reads TGTGCCAGCAGCCAAATGGGACTAGGCGAGACCCAGTACTTC. Its translation is CASSQMGLGETQYF.

At least ten counts were recorded for this clonotype. The J gene is TRBJ1-4, the V gene TRBV15, with D possibly matching TRBD1 (6 bases). CDR3 size: 14 residues. Per germline, CDR1 LNHNV and CDR2 YYDKDF (reference sequence). Between the trimmed V and J ends, which lost 1 base and 8 bases, there was a span of 11 bases. This CDR3 is CATSRARTAEKLFF. CDR3 coding DNA: TGTGCCACCAGCAGAGCCAGGACAGCAGAAAAACTGTTTTTT.

This clonotype was detected a few times. V and J are TRBV7-9 and TRBJ1-4; 7 bases match TRBD1. The CDR3 spans 15 residues. CDR1 and CDR2 (germline): SEHNR, FQNEAQ (reference sequence). V was pared by 5 bases and J by 4 bases, with 7 bases of the junction left unmatched. CDR3 sequence: CASSNDRAFNEKLFF. The CDR3 DNA follows: TGTGCCAGCAGCAACGACAGGGCTTTTAATGAAAAACTGTTTTTT.

A word on this clonotype: A read error is possible here, since a much larger clone lies one base away. This chain links TRBV20-1 with TRBJ2-1, with a tentative D call TRBD2 (6 bases). Germline lookup yields CDR1 DFQATT and CDR2 SNEGSKA (reference sequence). The CDR3 runs 14 residues. V lost 3 bases, J lost 8 bases, and 17 bases lay in between. This CDR3 reads CSASAGNSNDEQFF. The CDR3 nucleotides read TGCAGTGCTAGTGCGGGGAATAGCAACGATGAGCAGTTCTTC.

Comment on this clonotype: In this CDR3 the conserved last residue, phenylalanine or tryptophan, is missing, so a read error is likely. The chain joins TRBV11-2 to TRBJ2-7; D is ambiguous. Germline lookup yields CDR1 SGHAT and CDR2 FQNNGV. V was pared by 6 bases and J by 1 base, with 7 bases between. This CDR3 has 12 amino acids. The CDR3 nucleotides read TGTGCCAGCAGTTTAACGTCCTACGAGCAGTACCTC. It encodes CASSLTSYEQYL.

This clonotype occurred once. This may be a read error: a much more frequent sequence differs by one nucleotide. The rearrangement joins TRBV20-1 to TRBJ2-7; D gene uncertain. The CDR3 length is 11 residues. Germline CDR1 reads DFQATT; CDR2 reads SNEGSKA (reference sequence). The CDR3: CSARNSHEQYF. Here the CDR3 DNA reads TGCAGTGCTAGGAACTCCCACGAGCAGTACTTC.

This clonotype occurred many times. The chain recombines TRBV12-3 or TRBV12-4 with TRBJ2-7; 7 nucleotides align to TRBD1. The CDR3 is made up of 15 amino acids. The ends lost 6 bases at V and 5 bases at J; junction bases unmatched: 13. CDR3 DNA sequence: TGTGCCAGCAGCCCACGGGATGCAGGGGGTAACGAGCAGTACTTC. This translates into CASSPRDAGGNEQYF.